This T cell receptor (beta chain) was recorded in a study of Graves' ophthalmopathy and Graves' hyperthyroidism. Orbital computed tomography and thyroid ultrasound, along with TRAb, serum thyroxine and clinical symptoms, underpinned diagnosis. This clonotype was found many times. Using RNA transcripts, the TCR beta CDR3 regions were amplified. Second-round multiplex PCR came after first-round RT-PCR with HTBI primers. Each CDR3 protein gets one entry after TCRdb re-called the multiplex PCR reads with MiXCR. The table lists about 220,000 distinct CDR3 sequences, roughly 21% of them singletons, with roughly 42% in the top ten. Material: peripheral blood. The TCR comes from a woman aged 45 to 65 with Graves' ophthalmopathy.

The CDR3 DNA sequence: TGCAGTGCTAGAGTTAGTGATGGTGGTTATGGCTACACCTTC. Protein product: CSARVSDGGYGYTF. V and J are TRBV20-1 and TRBJ1-2; D remains ambiguous. Trimming cost V 1 base and J 5 bases, with 14 bases left between them. The CDR3 has 14 amino acids. Germline CDR1 is DFQATT and CDR2 is SNEGSKA (reference sequence).